These 32 T cell receptor beta chains came from one sample sequenced in a study of cytomegalovirus exposure and HLA in healthy donors. In the PCR, 60 Vbeta and 13 Jbeta primers were used. Repertoires were generated with immunoSEQ multiplex PCR, while TCRdb's copy carries only in-frame clones and drops some. The top ten clones hold about 1.7% of a sample with 250,000 or so clones, around 90% of them seen once. Sequencing was performed on PBMCs. The source is a girl between 2 and 10 years old in good health and CMV-seronegative.

The chain combines TRBV18 with TRBJ1-6; 10 bases agree with TRBD1. Losses at the gene ends were 3 bases for V and 8 bases for J; bases not matched to a gene: 13. From germline, CDR1 is KGHSH and CDR2 LQKENI. The CDR3 is made up of 18 amino acids. The CDR3 DNA follows: TGTGCCAGCTCACCGAGACAGGGGGCGACGTCCCGGGATTCACCCCTCCACTTT. This translates into CASSPRQGATSRDSPLHF.

The chain recombines TRBV6-1 with TRBJ2-5; tentatively, D is TRBD1 (6 bases). CDR3 length equals 13 residues. V was clipped by 7 bases and J by 4 bases, with 13 bases between them. The V gene's germline CDR1 is MNHNS and CDR2 SASEGT. CDR3 sequence (DNA): TGTGCCAGCACCCCAGGGGTAGGAGAGACCCAGTACTTC. Amino acids: CASTPGVGETQYF.

This chain uses TRBV11-2 with TRBJ1-1; 8 bases line up with TRBD1. This CDR3 contains 14 residues. The junction had 13 bases not matched to a gene; V was cut back by 5 bases and J by 11 bases. Germline V gene lookup returns CDR1 SGHAT and CDR2 FQNNGV. CDR3 protein: CASSLGTGMAWAFF. The CDR3 nucleotides are TGTGCCAGCAGCCTCGGGACAGGAATGGCATGGGCTTTCTTT.

The V gene is TRBV11-2, the J gene TRBJ1-4; 8 bases agree with TRBD1. The CDR3 consists of 12 residues. V was clipped by 6 bases and J by 10 bases; unmatched bases: 4. Germline CDR1 reads SGHAT; CDR2 reads FQNNGV. CDR3 loop: CASRDGQGKLFF. The CDR3 DNA follows: TGTGCCAGCAGGGACGGACAGGGAAAACTGTTTTTT.

This chain links TRBV7-2 with TRBJ2-2, with 12 bases lining up with TRBD2. J was trimmed by 4 bases and V by 2 bases; bases with no gene match: 8. This CDR3 spans 18 amino acids. Germline CDR1 reads SGHTA; CDR2 reads FQGNSA. CDR3 amino acids: CASSLSPALAGGTGELFF. In nucleotides, the CDR3 is TGTGCCAGCAGCTTAAGCCCGGCACTAGCGGGAGGCACCGGGGAGCTGTTTTTT.

The chain recombines TRBV10-2 with TRBJ1-5, with TRBD1 matching 7 bases. The CDR3 loop spans 13 amino acids. The V gene's germline CDR1 is WSHSY and CDR2 SAAADI. V shed 6 bases, J shed 9 bases, and the junction held 8 bases outside the gene matches. This CDR3 is CASSLDRVRPQHF. In DNA form, the CDR3 reads TGCGCCAGCAGCTTAGACAGGGTACGGCCCCAGCATTTT.

This clone was seen just once. Other nucleotide sequences from this sample produce the same CDR3. The rearrangement links TRBV5-1 to TRBJ2-2; 9 bases map to TRBD1. J was trimmed by 5 bases and V by 5 bases; bases with no gene match: 4. CDR1 is SGHRS and CDR2 is YFSETQ in the germline V gene. The CDR3 is 14 residues long. As DNA, the CDR3 is TGCGCCAGCAGTTTGACAGGGGGGACCGGGGAGCTGTTTTTT. Amino acid sequence: CASSLTGGTGELFF.

The V call is TRBV6-5, the J call TRBJ2-1; 8 bases align to TRBD2. Germline values: CDR1 MNHEY, CDR2 SVGAGI. V gave up 4 bases and J gave up 2 bases; unmatched junction bases: 4. The CDR3 runs 15 residues. The CDR3, as DNA: TGTGCCAGCAGTTCAGCGGGAGTCCCCTACAATGAGCAGTTCTTC. As protein: CASSSAGVPYNEQFF.

The V gene is TRBV5-4, the J gene TRBJ2-1; tentative D call: TRBD2 (5 bases). CDR1 is SGHNT, CDR2 YYREEE, per germline (reference sequence). This CDR3 has 15 residues. V was clipped by 2 bases and J by 11 bases, with 20 bases between them. The CDR3 nucleotides are TGTGCCAGCAGCTTAGGTAGCGCCCGGTCGGATAAGCAGTTCTTC. Amino acids: CASSLGSARSDKQFF.

Details on this clone: Additional DNA sequences in this sample encode the identical CDR3. The V and J genes are TRBV27 and TRBJ2-7, with 7 bases fitting TRBD2. This CDR3 is built from 13 residues. Germline loops: CDR1 MNHEY, CDR2 SMNVEV (reference sequence). V was pared by 3 bases and J by 2 bases, with 1 base of the junction left unmatched. CDR3 in DNA: TGTGCCAGCAGTTTGGGAGGGCCCTACGAGCAGTACTTC. Its protein product is CASSLGGPYEQYF.

This chain connects TRBV19 to TRBJ2-1; 7 bases match TRBD2. CDR3 size: 17 residues. CDR1 LNHDA and CDR2 SQIVND come from the germline V gene (reference sequence). V was pared by 3 bases and J by 6 bases, with 14 bases of the junction left unmatched. The CDR3 DNA sequence: TGTGCCAGTAGTATCCCGGGGGGTCTTCAGGGATTCAATGAGCAGTTCTTC. It specifies CASSIPGGLQGFNEQFF.

The rearrangement links TRBV19 to TRBJ1-2; tentatively, D is TRBD1 (6 bases). This CDR3 is 16 amino acids long. V was shortened by 5 bases and J by 2 bases, with 18 bases between the two germline ends. CDR1 LNHDA and CDR2 SQIVND come from the germline V gene (reference sequence). The CDR3 DNA reads TGTGCCAGTAGTTCACGACAGGACCAGCCAAACTATGGCTACACCTTC. It yields the protein CASSSRQDQPNYGYTF. The full variable domain, in which reference TRBV19 and TRBJ1-2 provide the parts outside the CDR3, is DGGITQSPKYLFRKEGQNVTLSCEQNLNHDAMYWYRQDPGQGLRLIYYSQIVNDFQKGDIAEGYSVSREKKESFPLTVTSAQKNPTAFYLCASSSRQDQPNYGYTFGSGTRLTVV.

V is TRBV4-1 and J is TRBJ2-3, with 8 positions matching TRBD2. CDR1 and CDR2 (germline): MGHRA, YSYEKL. The CDR3 extends over 15 amino acids. V dropped 4 bases and J dropped 0; count of bases not matched to a gene: 3. The CDR3: CASSLGLGSTDTQYF. The DNA for the CDR3 is TGCGCCAGCAGCCTGGGACTAGGGAGCACAGATACGCAGTATTTT.

This clone has more than one count but fewer than ten. The chain joins TRBV6-5 to TRBJ1-2; 7 bases fit TRBD1. This CDR3 region has 14 residues. V lost 4 bases, J lost 3 bases, and 5 bases stayed unmatched. The germline gives CDR1 MNHEY, CDR2 SVGAGI. Written as DNA, the CDR3 is TGTGCCAGCAGTTCCCGGCAGGGGGACTATGGCTACACCTTC. Amino acid sequence: CASSSRQGDYGYTF.

The chain is built from TRBV28 and TRBJ2-1, with 9 bases fitting TRBD2. Germline assignment: CDR1 MDHEN and CDR2 SYDVKM. The V segment lost 3 bases and the J segment 3 bases; nucleotides outside the gene matches: 6. The CDR3 extends over 16 amino acids. CDR3 sequence reads: CASSFTRGGLYNEQFF. The CDR3 DNA follows: TGTGCCAGCAGTTTTACGCGGGGGGGCCTCTACAATGAGCAGTTCTTC.

The chain joins TRBV28 to TRBJ2-1; D unresolved. Germline loops: CDR1 MDHEN, CDR2 SYDVKM. The CDR3 is 12 amino acids. Trimming removed 5 bases from V and 10 bases from J, with 12 bases in between. The CDR3 DNA is TGTGCCAGCAGTCGCGGATGGTACGAGCAGTTCTTC. Its translation: CASSRGWYEQFF.

V and J are TRBV4-1 and TRBJ2-2; the match to TRBD1 covers 8 bases. The V gene end was trimmed by 0 bases and the J gene end by 4 bases; junction bases not matched to a gene: 1. Germline V gene sequence: CDR1 MGHRA, CDR2 YSYEKL. CDR3 size: 15 residues. As DNA, the CDR3 is TGCGCCAGCAGCCAAGAGGACAGGGCCACCGGGGAGCTGTTTTTT. It encodes CASSQEDRATGELFF.

The rearrangement links TRBV6-1 to TRBJ2-7; D not certain. CDR3 length equals 12 residues. The V and J ends lost 10 bases and 3 bases respectively, with 13 bases between them. The germline CDR1 and CDR2 sequences are MNHNS and SASEGT. CDR3 nucleotides: TGTGCCATTACGAGTACGAACTACGAGCAGTACTTC. This encodes CAITSTNYEQYF.

This rearrangement joins TRBV6-1 to TRBJ1-6, with D possibly TRBD1 on 6 matching bases. Germline V gene lookup returns CDR1 MNHNS and CDR2 SASEGT. CDR3 size: 18 residues. The V end lost 2 bases, the J end lost 3 bases, and 17 bases lay between the germline ends. For the CDR3, the DNA is TGTGCCAGCAGTGAACGGGGGGGCCGGGGTAACTATAATTCACCCCTCCACTTT. Its translation is CASSERGGRGNYNSPLHF.

V and J are TRBV6-6 and TRBJ2-1; TRBD2 agrees at 7 bases. V was clipped by 5 bases and J by 3 bases; unmatched bases: 1. The germline V gene encodes CDR1 MNHNY and CDR2 SVGAGI (reference sequence). This CDR3 is built from 13 residues. CDR3 residues: CASSSGDYNEQFF. For the CDR3, the DNA is TGTGCCAGCAGTAGCGGGGACTACAATGAGCAGTTCTTC.

The chain has TRBV18 and TRBJ2-7; D is possibly TRBD2 (7 bases). Trimming stripped 6 bases from V and 2 bases from J, with 17 bases between. Germline CDR1 reads KGHSH; CDR2 reads LQKENI. There are 15 residues in the CDR3. CDR3 DNA: TGTGCCAGCTCGCCTTGGGGGAGGGGGACCTACGAGCAGTACTTC. Residues: CASSPWGRGTYEQYF.

This chain links TRBV7-6 with TRBJ2-7; the match to TRBD2 covers 9 bases. V dropped 1 base and J dropped 1; count of bases not matched to a gene: 8. The CDR3 sequence is 17 residues long. Germline assignment: CDR1 SGHVS and CDR2 FNYEAQ. The CDR3 reads CASSLGGGRAGSYEQYF. The CDR3 bases are TGTGCCAGCAGCTTAGGGGGCGGGAGGGCCGGTTCCTACGAGCAGTACTTC.

The chain joins TRBV2 to TRBJ2-7; 9 positions match TRBD2. The germline V gene has CDR1 SNHLY and CDR2 FYNNEI. The junction had 9 bases not matched to a gene; V was cut back by 6 bases and J by 3 bases. The CDR3 length is 15 residues. The CDR3 DNA sequence: TGTGCCAGCAGAGGGAGGGTAGCGGGGGACTACGAGCAGTACTTC. Residues: CASRGRVAGDYEQYF.

This chain connects TRBV5-4 to TRBJ2-3, with 14 bases lining up with TRBD2. The CDR3 runs 16 residues. The V and J ends lost 0 bases and 6 bases, in that order; junction bases with no gene match: 3. Germline lookup yields CDR1 SGHNT and CDR2 YYREEE (reference sequence). CDR3 DNA: TGTGCCAGCAGCTTGGGACTAGCGGGGGGGAGGGATACGCAGTATTTT. It translates to CASSLGLAGGRDTQYF.

This clone has just a few counts. V gene TRBV10-1 combines with J gene TRBJ1-2, with 8 positions matching TRBD1. Losses at the gene ends were 6 bases for V and 4 bases for J; bases not matched to a gene: 13. This CDR3 is 16 amino acids long. In germline, CDR1 is WNHNN, CDR2 SYGVQD (reference sequence). The CDR3 loop is CASSEHKPGQVYGYTF. Written as DNA, the CDR3 is TGCGCCAGCAGCGAACATAAACCGGGACAGGTCTATGGCTACACCTTC.

This clone was seen only once. The chain has TRBV5-8 and TRBJ2-7; D may be TRBD1 (6 bases). The CDR3 is 14 amino acids. From germline, CDR1 is SGHTS and CDR2 YDEGEE. V lost 0 bases and J lost 6, with 13 bases in between. The CDR3 sequence: CASSLGSWGREQYF. As DNA, the CDR3 is TGTGCCAGCAGCTTGGGGAGTTGGGGGCGCGAGCAGTACTTC.

This clone has only one observation. V and J are TRBV30 and TRBJ1-2, with TRBD1 identical over 8 bases. The V segment lost 0 bases and the J segment 5 bases; nucleotides outside the gene matches: 5. CDR1 is GTSNPN, CDR2 SVGIG, per germline (reference sequence). This CDR3 region has 14 residues. The DNA for the CDR3 is TGTGCCTGGAGTGTTGGACAGGGAGTTTATGGCTACACCTTC. The encoded protein is CAWSVGQGVYGYTF.

The chain has TRBV30 and TRBJ1-1; D gene ambiguous. Germline V gene lookup returns CDR1 GTSNPN and CDR2 SVGIG (reference sequence). This CDR3 has 12 residues. The V gene lost 2 bases and the J gene lost 4 bases, with 8 bases spanning the gap. CDR3 coding DNA: TGTGCCTGGAGTACGACGGGCACTGAAGCTTTCTTT. Translating it yields CAWSTTGTEAFF.

The chain couples TRBV5-5 to TRBJ2-1; weak D call: TRBD2 (5 bases). Germline loops: CDR1 SGHKS, CDR2 YYEKEE (reference sequence). This CDR3 spans 13 amino acids. Between the trimmed V and J ends, which lost 4 bases and 9 bases, there was a span of 14 bases. CDR3 sequence (DNA): TGTGCCAGCAGCGCAGGTCGTGAGGGTGAGCAGTTCTTC. This codes for CASSAGREGEQFF.

This clone was seen a few times. Other nucleotide sequences in the sample specify the same CDR3. V usage is TRBV30 and J usage is TRBJ2-1, with 10 bases lining up with TRBD2. This CDR3 contains 20 residues. After removal of 0 bases from V and 4 bases from J, the junction contained 18 bases not matched to a gene. The germline V gene encodes CDR1 GTSNPN and CDR2 SVGIG (reference sequence). The CDR3 region is CAWSVSLLAGVPLNYNEQFF. CDR3 sequence (DNA): TGTGCCTGGAGTGTATCCCTCCTAGCGGGGGTTCCCCTAAATTACAATGAGCAGTTCTTC.

This clone was seen more than once but under ten times. The J gene is TRBJ1-2, the V gene TRBV30; D may be TRBD1 (5 bases). The CDR3 is 13 residues long. Germline V gives CDR1 GTSNPN, CDR2 SVGIG (reference sequence). Between the trimmed V and J ends, which lost 0 bases and 5 bases, there was a span of 10 bases. The CDR3 nucleotides read TGTGCCTGGAGTGTTGGCAGGGAATATGGCTACACCTTC. Translation: CAWSVGREYGYTF.

This clone was picked up a small number of times. This sequence joins TRBV7-2 and TRBJ1-2, with 12 positions matching TRBD1. The J segment lost 4 bases and the V segment lost 2 bases, leaving 8 bases of the junction unmatched. Looked up from germline, CDR1 is SGHTA and CDR2 is FQGNSA. The CDR3 covers 17 residues. DNA for the CDR3: TGTGCCAGCAGCTTAAGCCCGGGACAGGGGGCGGCCTATGGCTACACCTTC. As protein: CASSLSPGQGAAYGYTF.